Listed below are T cell receptor beta chains from one sample, sequenced in a study of OX40 agonist ivuxolimab in advanced cancers. The data were produced by immunoSEQ multiplex PCR, yet TCRdb's version contains in-frame clones alone and is incomplete. Of 35,000 to 40,000 clones listed, roughly four fifths are singletons. The sample consisted of CD4+ or CD8+ T cells sorted from blood, taken in a trial of the OX40 agonist ivuxolimab. These receptors came from an adult with an advanced solid tumor such as melanoma, head and neck, liver or kidney cancer. Both conserved end residues are part of each CDR3. The order of the fields is clone size, J gene, D gene, CDR3 length, V gene, CDR3 protein, CDR3 DNA. A D gene is named only where the DNA matches it firmly. Not every row has a clone size; where given, it reads once, few, many or a size class.

size: NA; J: TRBJ2-2; D: NA; length: 17; V: TRBV7-3; CDR3: CASSPSSQGGTTGELFF; DNA: TGTGCCAGCAGCCCATCCTCGCAGGGGGGCACCACCGGGGAGCTGTTTTTT
size: NA; J: TRBJ2-3; D: TRBD2; length: 16; V: TRBV5-1; CDR3: CASSLSRGVGRDTQYF; DNA: TGCGCCAGCAGCTTGAGCCGGGGGGTAGGGCGGGATACGCAGTATTTT
size: few; J: TRBJ1-6; D: NA; length: 14; V: TRBV6-1; CDR3: CASSEIFNNSPLHF; DNA: TGTGCCAGCAGTGAAATCTTTAATAATTCACCCCTCCACTTT
size: NA; J: TRBJ2-6; D: TRBD2; length: 18; V: TRBV7-2; CDR3: CASSLGTSGSTGANVLTF; DNA: TGTGCCAGCAGCCTCGGGACTAGCGGGAGTACTGGGGCCAACGTCCTGACTTTC
size: NA; J: TRBJ1-2; D: NA; length: 13; V: TRBV5-4; CDR3: CASRIDANYGYTF; DNA: TGTGCCAGCAGGATAGACGCTAACTATGGCTACACCTTC
size: NA; J: TRBJ1-1; D: NA; length: 14; V: TRBV28; CDR3: CASNFQTANTEAFF; DNA: TGTGCCAGCAACTTCCAAACAGCGAACACTGAAGCTTTCTTT
size: once; J: TRBJ2-1; D: TRBD2; length: 14; V: TRBV6-5; CDR3: CASRGLAVYNEQFF; DNA: TGTGCCAGCAGGGGACTAGCGGTTTACAATGAGCAGTTCTTC
size: NA; J: TRBJ1-2; D: NA; length: 14; V: TRBV6-5; CDR3: CASSTWRENYGYTF; DNA: TGTGCCAGCAGCACTTGGCGAGAAAACTATGGCTACACCTTC
size: many; J: TRBJ2-1; D: NA; length: 14; V: TRBV19; CDR3: CASSIGGSYNEQFF; DNA: TGTGCCAGTAGTATAGGGGGCTCCTACAATGAGCAGTTCTTC
size: NA; J: TRBJ2-5; D: NA; length: 19; V: TRBV7-8; CDR3: CASSHAEGVLWTTQETQYF; DNA: TGTGCCAGCAGCCACGCGGAGGGGGTCTTGTGGACTACTCAAGAGACCCAGTACTTC
size: NA; J: TRBJ1-4; D: NA; length: 14; V: TRBV7-3; CDR3: CARLPRGLNEKLFF; DNA: TGTGCCAGACTACCTAGGGGTCTTAATGAAAAACTGTTTTTT
size: NA; J: TRBJ2-7; D: TRBD2; length: 15; V: TRBV6-6; CDR3: CASRVAGVGNYEQYF; DNA: TGTGCCAGCAGGGTAGCGGGAGTAGGAAACTACGAGCAGTACTTC
size: NA; J: TRBJ2-7; D: TRBD1; length: 15; V: TRBV4-2; CDR3: CASSLPGQGTYEQYF; DNA: TGTGCCAGCAGCCTCCCGGGACAGGGAACCTACGAGCAGTACTTC
size: once; J: TRBJ2-2; D: TRBD1; length: 15; V: TRBV5-1; CDR3: CASSQQGANTGELFF; DNA: TGCGCCAGCAGCCAGCAGGGGGCGAACACCGGGGAGCTGTTTTTT